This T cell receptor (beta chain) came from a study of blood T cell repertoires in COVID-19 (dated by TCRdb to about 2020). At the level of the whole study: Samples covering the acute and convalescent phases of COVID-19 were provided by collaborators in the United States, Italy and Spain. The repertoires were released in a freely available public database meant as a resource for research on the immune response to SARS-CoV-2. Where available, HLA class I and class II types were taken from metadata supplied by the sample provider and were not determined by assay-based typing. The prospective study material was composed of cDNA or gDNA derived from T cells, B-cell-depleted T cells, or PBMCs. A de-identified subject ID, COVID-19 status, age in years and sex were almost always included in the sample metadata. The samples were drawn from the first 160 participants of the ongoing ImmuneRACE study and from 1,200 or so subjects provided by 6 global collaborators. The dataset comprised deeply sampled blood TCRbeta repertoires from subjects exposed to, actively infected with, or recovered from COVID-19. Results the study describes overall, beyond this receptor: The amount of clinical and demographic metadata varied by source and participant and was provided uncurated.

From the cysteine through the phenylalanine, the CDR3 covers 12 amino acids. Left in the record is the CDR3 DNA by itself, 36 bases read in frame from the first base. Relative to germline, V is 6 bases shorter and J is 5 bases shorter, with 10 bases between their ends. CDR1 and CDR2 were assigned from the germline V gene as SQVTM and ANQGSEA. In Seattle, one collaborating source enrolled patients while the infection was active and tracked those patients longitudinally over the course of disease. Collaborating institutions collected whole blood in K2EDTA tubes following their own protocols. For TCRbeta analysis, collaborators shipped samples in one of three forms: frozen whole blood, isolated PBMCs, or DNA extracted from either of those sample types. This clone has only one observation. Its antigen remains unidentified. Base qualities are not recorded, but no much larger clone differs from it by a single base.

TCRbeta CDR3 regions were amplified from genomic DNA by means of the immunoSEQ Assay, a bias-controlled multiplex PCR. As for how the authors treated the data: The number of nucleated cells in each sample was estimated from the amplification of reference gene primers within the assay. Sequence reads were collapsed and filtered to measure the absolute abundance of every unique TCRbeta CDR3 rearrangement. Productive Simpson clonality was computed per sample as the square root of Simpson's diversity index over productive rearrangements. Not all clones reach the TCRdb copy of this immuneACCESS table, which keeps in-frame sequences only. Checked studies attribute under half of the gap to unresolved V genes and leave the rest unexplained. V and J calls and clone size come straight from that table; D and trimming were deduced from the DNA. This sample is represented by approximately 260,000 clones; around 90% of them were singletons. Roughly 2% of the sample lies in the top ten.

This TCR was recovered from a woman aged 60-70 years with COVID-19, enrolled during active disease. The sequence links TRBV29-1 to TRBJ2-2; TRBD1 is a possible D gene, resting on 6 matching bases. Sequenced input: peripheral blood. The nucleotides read TGCAGCGTGTCAGGGGCGACCGGGGAGCTGTTTTTT. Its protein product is CSVSGATGELFF.